This T cell receptor (beta chain) was identified during a study of blood T cell repertoires in COVID-19. Across the whole study: Sources were T cells, B-cell-depleted T cells, or PBMCs; the material itself was cDNA or gDNA.

The V gene's germline CDR1 is MGHRA and CDR2 YSYEKL. With 2 bases removed from V and 0 bases from J, the gap between germline ends came to 7 bases. The CDR3 loop spans 14 amino acids. Repertoires were generated with immunoSEQ multiplex PCR, while TCRdb's copy carries only in-frame clones and drops some. Of 300,000 to 400,000 clones listed, roughly 90% are singletons. The rearrangement joins TRBV4-1 to TRBJ2-5, with TRBD1 as a possible D gene (5 bases). Sequences were obtained from PBMCs or T cells enriched from blood (not recorded which). The clonotype originates from a man aged 60 to 75 who had recovered from COVID-19. In nucleotides, the CDR3 is TGCGCCAGCAGCCAAACAGGATACCAAGAGACCCAGTACTTC. Translation gives CASSQTGYQETQYF.